The present TCR beta chain was sequenced within a study of HIV-infected patients and healthy controls. Background on the study: No general T-cell lymphocytopenia was present, and per-chain CDR3 totals resembled those of controls. General study findings and limits: Compared with untreated HIV+ repertoires, healthy controls showed roughly threefold more distinct CDR3s and higher Shannon diversity.

About 500 ng RNA was reverse transcribed with alpha and beta constant-region primers. Separate chain-specific third strand synthesis with multiplexing indices produced the alpha and beta libraries. TCRdb re-derived calls from the 5' RACE reads in MiXCR, one entry per CDR3 protein. The profile shows roughly 9,800 distinct CDR3 sequences, 6% of them singletons. Antiretroviral therapy had run roughly three months, about 14 weeks, before follow-up blood collection. All unsorted peripheral T cells were captured because whole blood was used without fractionation. RNA came from about 2.5 ml of peripheral blood. Remarks on this clonotype: What it recognizes is unknown.

The CDR3 covers 15 residues. CDR1 SEHNR and CDR2 FQNEAQ come from the germline V gene (reference sequence). V lost 5 bases and J 0 bases, leaving 11 bases between the germline ends. The receptor's source is an adult with HIV infection. The donor label of this sample is uncertain. V is TRBV7-9 and J is TRBJ2-1; the D call may be TRBD1 or TRBD2 (5 bases each). Sequencing was performed on blood, taken during antiretroviral therapy. The CDR3 sequence: CASSRDGSSYNEQFF. The CDR3 region has the DNA TGTGCCAGCAGCCGGGACGGCAGCTCCTACAATGAGCAGTTCTTC.